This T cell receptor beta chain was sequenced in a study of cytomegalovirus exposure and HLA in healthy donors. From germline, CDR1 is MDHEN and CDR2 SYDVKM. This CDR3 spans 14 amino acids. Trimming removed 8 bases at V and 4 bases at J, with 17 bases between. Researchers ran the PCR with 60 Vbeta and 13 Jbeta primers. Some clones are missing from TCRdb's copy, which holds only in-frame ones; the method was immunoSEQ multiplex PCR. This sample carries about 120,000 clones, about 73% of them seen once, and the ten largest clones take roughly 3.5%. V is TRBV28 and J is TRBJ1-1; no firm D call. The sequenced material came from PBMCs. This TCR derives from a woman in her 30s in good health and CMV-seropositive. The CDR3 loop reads CASRLPNTPTEAFF. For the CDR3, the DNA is TGTGCCAGCCGCCTCCCAAACACCCCCACTGAAGCTTTCTTT.